Listed below are T cell receptor beta chains from one sample, sequenced in a study of early T cells in non-severe SARS-CoV-2 infection. TCRdb analysed the 5' RACE reads with MiXCR anew, one entry per CDR3 protein. The sample holds over 50,000 distinct CDR3 sequences, roughly 13% seen once. The source material was whole blood. The receptors were sampled from an adult who was a healthcare worker with PCR-confirmed SARS-CoV-2 infection or an uninfected control (not recorded which). The CDR3 runs from the conserved cysteine through the conserved F or W. Each record gives: J gene, clone size, D gene, V gene, CDR3 DNA, CDR3 protein. The D gene is left open where the match is weak. Where a row states a size, it is once, few, many or the class of an expanded clone; other rows omit it.

j_gene: TRBJ2-2; abundance: many; d_gene: NA; v_gene: TRBV7-2; CDR3nt: TGTGCCAGCAGAAGGGGAACGGGGACCGGGGAGCTGTTTTTT; CDR3aa: CASRRGTGTGELFF
j_gene: TRBJ2-3; abundance: many; d_gene: NA; v_gene: TRBV7-3; CDR3nt: TGTGCCAGCAGCTACGTAGCGGGCACAGATACGCAGTATTTT; CDR3aa: CASSYVAGTDTQYF
j_gene: TRBJ2-1; abundance: few; d_gene: NA; v_gene: TRBV7-2; CDR3nt: TGTGCCAGCAGCTTTCCTGTTAATGAGCAGTTCTTC; CDR3aa: CASSFPVNEQFF
j_gene: TRBJ2-7; abundance: few; d_gene: NA; v_gene: TRBV29-1; CDR3nt: TGCAGCGTTCGTAGAGCTGGCCACGAGCAGTACTTC; CDR3aa: CSVRRAGHEQYF
j_gene: TRBJ2-1; abundance: few; d_gene: TRBD2; v_gene: TRBV12-3/TRBV12-4; CDR3nt: TGTGCCAGCAGTTTGGGGGGGAATGAGCAGTTCTTC; CDR3aa: CASSLGGNEQFF
j_gene: TRBJ2-3; abundance: many; d_gene: NA; v_gene: TRBV7-9; CDR3nt: TGTGCCAGCAGCCAGTCCGTAGATACGCAGTATTTT; CDR3aa: CASSQSVDTQYF
j_gene: TRBJ1-1; abundance: many; d_gene: TRBD1; v_gene: TRBV20-1; CDR3nt: TGCAGTGCTACCCCGGGACAGGGCAAAGCTTTCTTT; CDR3aa: CSATPGQGKAFF
j_gene: TRBJ2-3; abundance: many; d_gene: NA; v_gene: TRBV27; CDR3nt: TGTGCCAGCAGTTTGGGAGATACGCAGTATTTT; CDR3aa: CASSLGDTQYF
j_gene: TRBJ2-2; abundance: NA; d_gene: NA; v_gene: TRBV3-1; CDR3nt: TGTGCCAGCACCAGATCGGACACCGGGGAGCTGTTTTTT; CDR3aa: CASTRSDTGELFF
j_gene: TRBJ1-1; abundance: many; d_gene: NA; v_gene: TRBV28; CDR3nt: TGTGTCAGCAGTTTCGGGATGAACACTGAAGCTTTCTTT; CDR3aa: CVSSFGMNTEAFF
j_gene: TRBJ2-2; abundance: many; d_gene: NA; v_gene: TRBV19; CDR3nt: TGTGCCAGTAGTATTGGGAACACCGGGGAGCTGTTTTTT; CDR3aa: CASSIGNTGELFF
j_gene: TRBJ2-1; abundance: few; d_gene: NA; v_gene: TRBV20-1; CDR3nt: TGCAGAGTAAGCCGGCACAATGAGCAGTTCTTC; CDR3aa: CRVSRHNEQFF
j_gene: TRBJ2-7; abundance: few; d_gene: TRBD1; v_gene: TRBV5-4; CDR3nt: TGTGCCAGCAGCAGGGACAGGGTCGGCAACGAGCAGTACTTC; CDR3aa: CASSRDRVGNEQYF
j_gene: TRBJ1-1; abundance: many; d_gene: NA; v_gene: TRBV29-1; CDR3nt: TGCAGCGTTCCGCGGATGAAGGGCACTGAAGCTTTCTTT; CDR3aa: CSVPRMKGTEAFF
j_gene: TRBJ2-1; abundance: many; d_gene: NA; v_gene: TRBV5-1; CDR3nt: TGCGCCAGCAGCCTCCTTTCGGGATTGAACAATGAGCAGTTCTTC; CDR3aa: CASSLLSGLNNEQFF
j_gene: TRBJ2-1; abundance: NA; d_gene: TRBD1; v_gene: TRBV24-1; CDR3nt: TGTGCCACCAGTGATTCAGGGGGCGGATCCAATGAGCAGTTCTTC; CDR3aa: CATSDSGGGSNEQFF
j_gene: TRBJ1-6; abundance: NA; d_gene: NA; v_gene: TRBV3-1; CDR3nt: TGTGCCAGCAGCCAAGGGTCCGGAGTCTCCAATTCACCCCTCCACTTT; CDR3aa: CASSQGSGVSNSPLHF
j_gene: TRBJ1-2; abundance: many; d_gene: NA; v_gene: TRBV4-2; CDR3nt: TGTGCCAGCAGCCAAGATGGTAGCCAGGACTCTTATGGCTACACCTTC; CDR3aa: CASSQDGSQDSYGYTF
j_gene: TRBJ2-1; abundance: many; d_gene: TRBD1; v_gene: TRBV7-3; CDR3nt: TGTGCCAGCAGTTCCGGGTCAACCGGGACAGGGCACAATGAGCAGTTCTTC; CDR3aa: CASSSGSTGTGHNEQFF
j_gene: TRBJ2-5; abundance: few; d_gene: NA; v_gene: TRBV28; CDR3nt: TGTGCCAGCAGTTTTGGCCAGGGTGGCGGGGAGACCCAGTACTTC; CDR3aa: CASSFGQGGGETQYF
j_gene: TRBJ1-2; abundance: once; d_gene: NA; v_gene: TRBV6-2/TRBV6-3; CDR3nt: TGTGCCAGCAGTTACGGAATAACAGACATGTATGGCTACACCTTC; CDR3aa: CASSYGITDMYGYTF
j_gene: TRBJ1-5; abundance: many; d_gene: NA; v_gene: TRBV12-3/TRBV12-4; CDR3nt: TGTGCCAGCAGTTTTGGGGATAACAATCAGCCCCAGCATTTT; CDR3aa: CASSFGDNNQPQHF
j_gene: TRBJ2-1; abundance: many; d_gene: TRBD2; v_gene: TRBV10-3; CDR3nt: TGTGCCATCAGTGACGAGCGGGAGGCCTCCTACAATGAGCAGTTCTTC; CDR3aa: CAISDEREASYNEQFF
j_gene: TRBJ2-1; abundance: NA; d_gene: TRBD2; v_gene: TRBV28; CDR3nt: TGTGCCAGCAGTCTCCCTAGCGGGGGGGCCTACAATGAGCAGTTCTTC; CDR3aa: CASSLPSGGAYNEQFF
j_gene: TRBJ2-1; abundance: NA; d_gene: NA; v_gene: TRBV2; CDR3nt: TGTGCCAGCAGTGAAGGCGGGGCTTACAATGAGCAGTTCTTC; CDR3aa: CASSEGGAYNEQFF
j_gene: TRBJ2-7; abundance: few; d_gene: NA; v_gene: TRBV3-1; CDR3nt: TGTGCCAGCAGCCAAGGAGCCGCGTCGGGCGAGCAGTACTTC; CDR3aa: CASSQGAASGEQYF
j_gene: TRBJ2-7; abundance: many; d_gene: NA; v_gene: TRBV6-2/TRBV6-3; CDR3nt: TGTGCCAGCAGCCCCTCCCGGAGATCCGGCGAGCAGTACTTC; CDR3aa: CASSPSRRSGEQYF
j_gene: TRBJ2-1; abundance: NA; d_gene: NA; v_gene: TRBV12-3/TRBV12-4; CDR3nt: TGTGCCAGCAGTGCACAGCGGAGCTCCTACAATGAGCAGTTCTTC; CDR3aa: CASSAQRSSYNEQFF
j_gene: TRBJ1-2; abundance: NA; d_gene: NA; v_gene: TRBV7-3; CDR3nt: TGTGCCAGCAGCTTACTGCAGGGTAGCGGCTACACCTTC; CDR3aa: CASSLLQGSGYTF
j_gene: TRBJ2-3; abundance: NA; d_gene: TRBD2; v_gene: TRBV7-2; CDR3nt: TGTGCCAGCAGCATCGTAGCGGGGGAGGTGCAGTATTTT; CDR3aa: CASSIVAGEVQYF
j_gene: TRBJ2-3; abundance: NA; d_gene: TRBD2; v_gene: TRBV20-1; CDR3nt: TGCAGTGCAGCAGTCCCGGGACTAGCGGGAGTTGTAGCAGATACGCAGTATTTT; CDR3aa: CSAAVPGLAGVVADTQYF
j_gene: TRBJ2-7; abundance: many; d_gene: NA; v_gene: TRBV6-1; CDR3nt: TGTGCCAGCAGTGAAAGGCTCGGTGGAGGCGAGCAGTACTTC; CDR3aa: CASSERLGGGEQYF
j_gene: TRBJ2-7; abundance: few; d_gene: TRBD2; v_gene: TRBV4-1; CDR3nt: TGCGCCAGCAGCCAAGAACCGGGACTAGCGATTTACGAGCAGTACTTC; CDR3aa: CASSQEPGLAIYEQYF
j_gene: TRBJ1-5; abundance: NA; d_gene: TRBD1; v_gene: TRBV25-1; CDR3nt: TGTGCCAGCAGGGGACAGAACAATCAGCCCCAGCATTTT; CDR3aa: CASRGQNNQPQHF
j_gene: TRBJ2-2; abundance: NA; d_gene: NA; v_gene: TRBV4-1; CDR3nt: TGCGCCAGCAGCCAGGGGGTGCGGATCGGGGAGCTGTTTTTT; CDR3aa: CASSQGVRIGELFF
j_gene: TRBJ2-7; abundance: NA; d_gene: NA; v_gene: TRBV27; CDR3nt: TGTGCCAGCAGTTTCCGGGACGGTTCCTACGAGCAGTACTTC; CDR3aa: CASSFRDGSYEQYF
j_gene: TRBJ1-2; abundance: few; d_gene: NA; v_gene: TRBV29-1; CDR3nt: TGCAGCGTTGAAGATGTGTCGGGTGGCTATGGCTACACCTTC; CDR3aa: CSVEDVSGGYGYTF
j_gene: TRBJ2-7; abundance: many; d_gene: TRBD2; v_gene: TRBV6-6; CDR3nt: TGTGCCAGCAGCCCTTCAAGCCGGGGACTACAAGGCGAGCAGTACTTC; CDR3aa: CASSPSSRGLQGEQYF
j_gene: TRBJ1-5; abundance: NA; d_gene: NA; v_gene: TRBV16; CDR3nt: TGTGCCAGCAGCCAATTAATGAGCAATCAGCCCCAGCATTTT; CDR3aa: CASSQLMSNQPQHF
j_gene: TRBJ1-1; abundance: few; d_gene: NA; v_gene: TRBV7-3; CDR3nt: TGTGCCAGCAGCCCCGCGGGGGGCGACACTGAAGCTTTCTTT; CDR3aa: CASSPAGGDTEAFF
j_gene: TRBJ2-1; abundance: few; d_gene: NA; v_gene: TRBV5-4; CDR3nt: TGTGCCAGCAGCCCTGGTGGGAGGTACAATGAGCAGTTCTTC; CDR3aa: CASSPGGRYNEQFF
j_gene: TRBJ1-2; abundance: NA; d_gene: TRBD1; v_gene: TRBV3-1; CDR3nt: TGTGCCAGCAGCCAAGTACCGGGACAGGGGTATGGCTACACCTTC; CDR3aa: CASSQVPGQGYGYTF
j_gene: TRBJ2-1; abundance: many; d_gene: TRBD1; v_gene: TRBV5-1; CDR3nt: TGCGCCAGCAGCGCGGGACAGGGACCTTACAATGAGCAGTTCTTC; CDR3aa: CASSAGQGPYNEQFF
j_gene: TRBJ1-1; abundance: NA; d_gene: TRBD1; v_gene: TRBV29-1; CDR3nt: TGCAGCGTTGGACAGGGGAACACTGAAGCTTTCTTT; CDR3aa: CSVGQGNTEAFF
j_gene: TRBJ2-1; abundance: NA; d_gene: TRBD1; v_gene: TRBV5-5; CDR3nt: TGTGCCAGCAGCCTGGGACAGTCCTCCTACAATGAGCAGTTCTTC; CDR3aa: CASSLGQSSYNEQFF
j_gene: TRBJ1-3; abundance: many; d_gene: NA; v_gene: TRBV30; CDR3nt: TGTGCCTGGAGTTCTGAACTCTCTGGAAACACCATATATTTT; CDR3aa: CAWSSELSGNTIYF
j_gene: TRBJ1-6; abundance: few; d_gene: NA; v_gene: TRBV5-6; CDR3nt: TGTGCCAGCAGCCAGAGGCGATCCGGTATTGATAATTCACCCCTCCACTTT; CDR3aa: CASSQRRSGIDNSPLHF
j_gene: TRBJ2-1; abundance: NA; d_gene: NA; v_gene: TRBV7-9; CDR3nt: TGTGCCAGCAGCTTAGCGCCGGGCTCCGGGGACAATGAGCAGTTCTTC; CDR3aa: CASSLAPGSGDNEQFF
j_gene: TRBJ1-2; abundance: few; d_gene: NA; v_gene: TRBV29-1; CDR3nt: TGCAGCGTTGAATGGCAGCTCTATGGCTACACCTTC; CDR3aa: CSVEWQLYGYTF